In its sample, the clone carrying this T cell receptor (beta chain) was seen a few times. The sample is drawn from a study of blood T cells in healthy people across ages. This CDR3 spans 16 amino acids. The V segment lost 3 bases and the J segment 7 bases; nucleotides outside the gene matches: 12. The germline CDR1 and CDR2 sequences are DFQATT and SNEGSKA (reference sequence). The second PCR ran 7 to 11 cycles with a sample-barcoded 5' primer and J-beta primers. All cDNA molecules were each tagged by a template-switch adaptor with 12 random nucleotides. MiXCR was run by TCRdb on the 5' RACE reads, yielding one entry per CDR3 protein. Here the sample spans 2 million or so distinct CDR3 sequences, 49% being singletons.

This chain uses TRBV20-1 with TRBJ2-1, with 10 bases lining up with TRBD1. This sequence originates from a woman between 40 and 50 years old in good health. Source material: blood. DNA for the CDR3: TGCAGTGCTAGCGCCGGGACAGGGGTATCGGGGAATGAGCAGTTCTTC. It codes for CSASAGTGVSGNEQFF.